Each of the 28 T cell receptor beta chains below was sequenced from the same sample in a study of vaccination and CD4 T cells after COVID-19. Treatment in this sample: approximately 9-day PBMC culture with coronavirus spike peptide pools or control peptides (ViraFEST assay). For these receptors, no antigen is known. The Oncomine TCR Beta short-read assay was what sequenced the DNA obtained from cultured CD4+ T cells. TCRdb reprocessed the PCR reads with MiXCR, giving one entry per CDR3 protein. In the table there are approximately 22,000 distinct CDR3 sequences, 62% of which are singletons. Sequencing was done on a sample of CD4+ T cells from blood, cultured in vitro. These receptors were taken from a human donor who had recovered from COVID-19.

The chain combines TRBV7-2 with TRBJ2-2; D is unresolved. The CDR3 loop spans 14 amino acids. Germline loops: CDR1 SGHTA, CDR2 FQGNSA. Trimming removed 1 base at V and 4 bases at J, with 7 bases between. Written as DNA, the CDR3 is TGTGCCAGCAGCTTAGGGGGAAGCACCGGGGAGCTGTTTTTT. Translation: CASSLGGSTGELFF.

This clonotype was picked up a small number of times. The rearrangement joins TRBV11-2 to TRBJ2-3; D not certain. Germline V lookup: CDR1 SGHAT, CDR2 FQNNGV. Trimming took off 5 bases at V and 1 base at J, with 7 bases between the two ends. CDR3 length: 13 residues. The CDR3 bases are TGTGCCAGCAGCCTGCGTGGCACAGATACGCAGTATTTT. Encoded protein: CASSLRGTDTQYF.

In its sample, this clonotype was seen a few times. V is TRBV6-1 and J is TRBJ2-2, with D possibly TRBD2 on 6 matching bases. The CDR3 totals 15 residues. V dropped 5 bases and J dropped 6 bases, with 16 bases sitting between them. The germline gives CDR1 MNHNS, CDR2 SASEGT. The CDR3 protein is CASSRIGRPAGELFF. The CDR3 region has the DNA TGTGCCAGCAGTCGTATAGGGAGGCCGGCCGGGGAGCTGTTTTTT.

The chain couples TRBV24-1 to TRBJ2-3; the D gene is possibly TRBD1 (5 bases). Germline V gene sequence: CDR1 KGHDR, CDR2 SFDVKD. This CDR3 spans 14 amino acids. Between the trimmed V and J ends, which lost 4 bases and 2 bases, there was a span of 9 bases. The CDR3 is CATSDDRYTDTQYF. CDR3 in DNA: TGTGCCACCAGTGACGACAGATACACAGATACGCAGTATTTT.

The genes are TRBV6-1 and TRBJ1-4; D may be TRBD1 (5 bases). V was shortened by 6 bases and J by 7 bases, with 6 bases between the two germline ends. Germline CDR1 is MNHNS and CDR2 is SASEGT. The length of the CDR3 is 11 residues. CDR3 bases: TGTGCCAGCAGGGGGGGTGAAAAACTGTTTTTT. As protein: CASRGGEKLFF.

This chain links TRBV7-2 with TRBJ2-1, with 10 bases fitting TRBD1. The CDR3 runs 13 residues. Germline V lookup: CDR1 SGHTA, CDR2 FQGNSA. J gave up 9 bases and V 3 bases, and 2 bases lay outside the gene matches. CDR3: CASSLGQGLEQFF. DNA of the CDR3: TGTGCCAGCAGCTTGGGACAGGGGCTTGAGCAGTTCTTC.

V gene TRBV15 combines with J gene TRBJ2-7, with D perhaps matching TRBD2 (6 bases). Trimming stripped 1 base from V and 1 base from J, with 17 bases between. In germline, CDR1 is LNHNV, CDR2 YYDKDF (reference sequence). This CDR3 contains 17 residues. The CDR3 here is CATSRARPGTRSYEQYF. The CDR3 DNA is TGTGCCACCAGCAGAGCTCGCCCTGGGACTCGGTCCTACGAGCAGTACTTC.

A few counts support this clonotype. V is TRBV7-2 and J is TRBJ1-2; D unresolved. Germline V gene lookup returns CDR1 SGHTA and CDR2 FQGNSA. The CDR3 sequence is 13 residues long. The germline V and J ends were trimmed by 2 bases and 5 bases, with 9 bases remaining between them. DNA for the CDR3: TGTGCCAGCAGCTTAACAGCAGTTTATGGCTACACCTTC. This translates into CASSLTAVYGYTF.

Relative to its sample, this clonotype is medium-sized (0.01 to 0.1%). The chain employs TRBV20-1 and TRBJ2-3; 9 bases agree with TRBD2. The V and J ends lost 6 bases and 4 bases, in that order; junction bases with no gene match: 17. Germline V CDR1 and CDR2: DFQATT, SNEGSKA (reference sequence). The CDR3 is made up of 17 amino acids. This chain's CDR3 is CSAGVRDSGSIADTQYF. DNA for the CDR3: TGCAGTGCCGGCGTGCGGGATAGCGGGAGTATAGCAGATACGCAGTATTTT.

The rearrangement uses TRBV7-8 and TRBJ1-2, with TRBD1 identical over 7 bases. The CDR3 extends over 15 amino acids. Per germline, CDR1 SGHVS and CDR2 FQNEAQ. The V gene end was trimmed by 4 bases and the J gene end by 2 bases; junction bases not matched to a gene: 7. This CDR3 is CASSYLTGANYGYTF. The CDR3 bases are TGTGCCAGCAGCTACTTAACAGGGGCGAACTATGGCTACACCTTC.

V gene TRBV7-2 combines with J gene TRBJ1-1, with D possibly being TRBD1 (5 bases). With 1 base removed from V and 5 bases from J, the gap between germline ends came to 14 bases. Germline CDR1 is SGHTA and CDR2 is FQGNSA. There are 15 residues in the CDR3. The CDR3 DNA sequence: TGTGCCAGCAGCTTAGTAATGGGGGTCGGGACTGAAGCTTTCTTT. This gives the protein CASSLVMGVGTEAFF.

This clonotype was seen a few times. The gene calls are TRBV15 and TRBJ1-2, with a tentative D call TRBD1 (6 bases). V lost 0 bases to trimming and J lost 4 bases, with 9 bases between them. CDR3 length equals 14 residues. The V gene's germline CDR1 is LNHNV and CDR2 YYDKDF (reference sequence). The CDR3 DNA reads TGTGCCACCAGCAGAGATAGGGGGTTCTATGGCTACACCTTC. Its protein is CATSRDRGFYGYTF.

This chain connects TRBV2 to TRBJ2-7; 9 bases match TRBD2. In germline, CDR1 is SNHLY, CDR2 FYNNEI. The CDR3 totals 15 residues. With 3 bases clipped from V and 4 bases from J, the junction kept 7 bases outside the gene matches. This chain's CDR3 is CASSDRLTSGYEQYF. The CDR3 coding sequence is TGTGCCAGCAGTGACCGACTGACTAGCGGTTACGAGCAGTACTTC. The full variable domain, in which reference TRBV2 and TRBJ2-7 provide the parts outside the CDR3, is EPEVTQTPSHQVTQMGQEVILRCVPISNHLYFYWYRQILGQKVEFLVSFYNNEISEKSEIFDDQFSVERPDGSNFTLKIRSTKLEDSAMYFCASSDRLTSGYEQYFGPGTRLTVT.

The chain combines TRBV6-1 with TRBJ1-1; possibly TRBD1 for D (5 bases). Per germline, CDR1 MNHNS and CDR2 SASEGT. The CDR3 extends over 13 amino acids. Trimming removed 7 bases at V and 5 bases at J, with 14 bases between. The CDR3: CASTQGPGTEAFF. In DNA form, the CDR3 reads TGTGCCAGCACCCAGGGCCCCGGGACTGAAGCTTTCTTT.

This rearrangement joins TRBV7-2 to TRBJ1-1; 7 nucleotides line up with TRBD1. Germline V gives CDR1 SGHTA, CDR2 FQGNSA. The trim removed 5 bases at V and 3 bases at J, leaving 6 bases unmatched. There are 14 residues in the CDR3. The CDR3 protein is CASSRQGGDTEAFF. The CDR3 DNA reads as TGTGCCAGCAGCCGACAGGGCGGGGACACTGAAGCTTTCTTT.

This chain joins TRBV6-1 and TRBJ1-2; unclear D gene. The germline V and J ends were trimmed by 4 bases and 2 bases, with 8 bases remaining between them. The CDR3 is 13 residues long. Per germline, CDR1 MNHNS and CDR2 SASEGT. In DNA, the CDR3 is TGTGCCAGCAGTGGACAAAGAAACTATGGCTACACCTTC. Its translation: CASSGQRNYGYTF.

The chain combines TRBV5-1 with TRBJ1-5, with D possibly being TRBD1 (5 bases). The CDR3 covers 14 residues. The germline V gene has CDR1 SGHRS and CDR2 YFSETQ. V lost 0 bases to trimming and J lost 6 bases, with 10 bases between them. The DNA of the CDR3 is TGCGCCAGCAGCTTGGGAGGGGCGGGTCAGCCCCAGCATTTT. This sequence encodes CASSLGGAGQPQHF.

This clonotype was recorded a few times. This sequence joins TRBV7-9 and TRBJ1-2, with no clear D. CDR1 and CDR2 from the germline V gene are SEHNR and FQNEAQ (reference sequence). Trimming pared 0 bases from V and 0 bases from J, leaving 14 bases between. The CDR3 has 17 residues. CDR3 loop: CASSLARTAFTNYGYTF. In DNA, the CDR3 is TGTGCCAGCAGCTTAGCGAGAACAGCGTTTACTAACTATGGCTACACCTTC.

The chain links TRBV30 to TRBJ1-2; TRBD1 agrees at 9 bases. With 0 bases clipped from V and 8 bases from J, the junction kept 4 bases outside the gene matches. The CDR3 runs to 13 residues. Germline values: CDR1 GTSNPN, CDR2 SVGIG (reference sequence). The CDR3 DNA reads TGTGCCTGGAGTGTAGGGACAGGGAGAGGCTACACCTTC. Protein: CAWSVGTGRGYTF.

The chain combines TRBV24-1 with TRBJ2-1; D is possibly TRBD1 or TRBD2 (5 bases each). The length of the CDR3 is 15 residues. Germline V gene sequence: CDR1 KGHDR, CDR2 SFDVKD. V was pared by 1 base and J by 5 bases, with 11 bases between. For the CDR3, the DNA is TGTGCCACCAGTGATTTAGGGACGCCTAACAATGAGCAGTTCTTC. Amino acid sequence: CATSDLGTPNNEQFF.

This clonotype was recorded only once. The V call is TRBV7-2, the J call TRBJ2-7; 7 bases map to TRBD2. The tail of the sequence fits TRBJ2-5 better, so the J call may be wrong. The CDR3 consists of 16 residues. CDR1 is SGHTA and CDR2 is FQGNSA in the germline V gene. CDR3 coding DNA: TGTGCCAGCAGACCTTCGGGAGGACCTCCCGTGGAGACCCAGTACTTC. Protein product: CASRPSGGPPVETQYF.

V and J are TRBV24-1 and TRBJ2-1, with D perhaps being TRBD1 or TRBD2 (5 bases each). This CDR3 spans 13 amino acids. Germline assignment: CDR1 KGHDR and CDR2 SFDVKD. V lost 5 bases, J lost 8 bases, and 12 bases lay in between. CDR3 region: CATSAHGTDEQFF. In nucleotides, the CDR3 is TGTGCCACCAGTGCTCACGGGACGGATGAGCAGTTCTTC.

This sequence joins TRBV6-1 and TRBJ2-7; the D gene could be TRBD1 or TRBD2 (6 bases each). The length of the CDR3 is 14 residues. V gave up 7 bases and J gave up 2 bases, with 15 bases separating them. From germline, CDR1 is MNHNS and CDR2 SASEGT. The CDR3 bases are TGTGCCAGCACCAAGGGGGAGGCCCCCTACGAGCAGTACTTC. Translation gives CASTKGEAPYEQYF.

V and J are TRBV28 and TRBJ2-2, with D perhaps matching TRBD1 (5 bases). The germline gives CDR1 MDHEN, CDR2 SYDVKM. The CDR3 runs 12 residues. Trimming pared 10 bases from V and 6 bases from J, leaving 12 bases between. The CDR3 DNA sequence: TGTGCCATCCTCCAGGGTGCCGGGGAGCTGTTTTTT. It specifies CAILQGAGELFF.

CDR3 loop: CASSSDRGPRDTQYF. The CDR3 region has the DNA TGTGCCAGCAGCTCGGACAGGGGGCCCCGGGATACGCAGTATTTT. The chain carries TRBV25-1 and TRBJ2-3; TRBD1 aligns across 11 bases. V shed 6 bases and J 6 bases; nucleotides not matched to a gene: 8. The CDR3 contains 15 residues. CDR1 is MGHDK and CDR2 is SYGVNS in the germline V gene.

The V gene is TRBV27, the J gene TRBJ2-5, with 16 bases fitting TRBD2. The CDR3 has 17 residues. From germline, CDR1 is MNHEY and CDR2 SMNVEV (reference sequence). The V segment lost 3 bases and the J segment 5 bases; nucleotides outside the gene matches: 6. This CDR3 is CASSFGTSGRALETQYF. The CDR3 DNA reads TGTGCCAGCAGTTTTGGGACTAGCGGGAGGGCCCTGGAGACCCAGTACTTC.

The rearrangement links TRBV20-1 to TRBJ1-4, with TRBD1 matching over 9 bases. The junction had 9 bases not matched to a gene; V was cut back by 7 bases and J by 3 bases. Germline CDR1 reads DFQATT; CDR2 reads SNEGSKA (reference sequence). This CDR3 spans 15 amino acids. This CDR3 is CSVKGQGVANEKLFF. DNA of the CDR3: TGCAGTGTTAAGGGACAGGGAGTTGCTAATGAAAAACTGTTTTTT.

The chain couples TRBV28 to TRBJ1-2, with a weak D call TRBD1 (5 bases). Germline CDR1 reads MDHEN; CDR2 reads SYDVKM. This CDR3 is built from 16 residues. V was trimmed by 3 bases and J by 5 bases, leaving 19 bases between them. CDR3 in amino acids: CASSFGQTALVYGYTF. CDR3 nucleotides: TGTGCCAGCAGTTTCGGCCAGACAGCGCTAGTATATGGCTACACCTTC.